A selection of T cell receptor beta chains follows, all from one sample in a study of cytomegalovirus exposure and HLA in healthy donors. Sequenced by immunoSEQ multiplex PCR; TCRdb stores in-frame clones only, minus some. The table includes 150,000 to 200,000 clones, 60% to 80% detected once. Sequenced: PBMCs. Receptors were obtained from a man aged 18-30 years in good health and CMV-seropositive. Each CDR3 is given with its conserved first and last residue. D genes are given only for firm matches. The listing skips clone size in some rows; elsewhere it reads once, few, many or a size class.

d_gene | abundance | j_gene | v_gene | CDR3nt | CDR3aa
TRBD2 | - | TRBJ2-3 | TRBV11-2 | TGTGCCAGCAGCTCGGGACTAGTGATTTCAGATACGCAGTATTTT | CASSSGLVISDTQYF
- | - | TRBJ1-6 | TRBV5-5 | TGTGCCAGCAGATTTCGGACAGACTATAATTCACCCCTCCACTTT | CASRFRTDYNSPLHF
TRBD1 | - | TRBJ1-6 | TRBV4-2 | TGTGCCAGCAGCCAAGCTTTGACAGGGGTTCTATCACCCCTCCACTTT | CASSQALTGVLSPLHF
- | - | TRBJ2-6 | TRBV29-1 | TGCAGCGTCCTCACCCAGTCTGGGGCCAACGTCCTGACTTTC | CSVLTQSGANVLTF
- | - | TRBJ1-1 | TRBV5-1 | TGCGCCAGCAGCTTGGATCCAGGGAGGATTGGCACTGAAGCTTTCTTT | CASSLDPGRIGTEAFF
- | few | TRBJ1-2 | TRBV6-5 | TGTGCCAGCAGTTACTCCCGGGGGTTTGAAGGCTATGGCTACACCTTC | CASSYSRGFEGYGYTF
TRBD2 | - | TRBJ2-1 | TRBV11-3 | TGTGCCAGCAGCTTCGGGACTAGCGGGGTCGATGAGCAGTTCTTC | CASSFGTSGVDEQFF
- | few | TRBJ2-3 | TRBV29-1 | TGCAGCGTCGCCCTAGGGGGTATTGGCACAGATACGCAGTATTTT | CSVALGGIGTDTQYF
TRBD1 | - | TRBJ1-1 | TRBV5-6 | TGTGCCAGCAGCTTGTGGTACGACAGGGAGAAGACTGAAGCTTTCTTT | CASSLWYDREKTEAFF
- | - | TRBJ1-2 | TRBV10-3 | TGTGCCATCAGTGACACTGACAAGCCATATGGCTACACCTTC | CAISDTDKPYGYTF
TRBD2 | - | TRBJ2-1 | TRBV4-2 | TGTGCCAGCAGCCACCAGACTAGCGGGGGGGCCAATGAGCAGTTCTTC | CASSHQTSGGANEQFF
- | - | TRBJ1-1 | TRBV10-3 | TGTGCCATCAGGGGACGGGGGGGTGACGGGAATGAAGCTTTCTTT | CAIRGRGGDGNEAFF